This T cell receptor beta chain was obtained from a study of molecular identifiers for immune sequencing clone quantification. A remark on this clonotype: What it recognizes is unknown.

This CDR3 is built from 15 residues. Germline V gene data show CDR1 as LGHNA and CDR2 as YSLEER. Trimming pared 0 bases from V and 8 bases from J, leaving 16 bases between. TCRdb reanalysed the PCR reads using MiXCR and keeps one entry per CDR3 protein. The sample lists approximately 550,000 distinct CDR3 sequences, roughly 24% occurring once. Findings and caveats of the study: Amid one million naive cells, spiked Jurkat TCR RNA from one cell was reportedly still detectable.

The chain uses TRBV4-3 and TRBJ1-2, with unresolved D. The sequenced sample was naive CD8+ T cells from blood, with Jurkat cell RNA spiked in. Subset denoted: FACS-sorted CD8+CD4-CCR7+CD45RA+ naive T cells. The source is a human donor in good health. Some libraries in this study had Jurkat cell RNA spiked in. The CDR3 sequence: CASSQDRAEVRGYTF. The DNA of the CDR3 is TGCGCCAGCAGCCAAGATCGGGCAGAAGTGAGGGGCTACACCTTC.